Following are 12 T cell receptor beta chains from one sample sequenced in a study of cytotoxic CD8 clonotypes in ibrutinib-treated CLL. Sequencing was performed with immunoSEQ multiplex PCR; in TCRdb, only in-frame clones are kept and a portion is missing. The table has some 93,000 clones, approximately 82% seen once; the top ten hold 25% to 40%. Material: PBMCs, obtained after 12 months of ibrutinib treatment. The origin of the receptors is a human donor with chronic lymphocytic leukemia.

This CDR3 is CASNFRENTIYF. For the CDR3, the DNA is TGTGCCAGCAATTTTCGTGAAAACACCATATATTTT. V and J are TRBV5-6 and TRBJ1-3; D uncertain. Per the germline V gene, CDR1 is SGHDT and CDR2 is YYEEEE. This CDR3 spans 12 amino acids. Trimming pared 6 bases from V and 6 bases from J, leaving 10 bases between.

This clone is labeled as medium-sized (0.01 to 0.1%). The J gene is TRBJ2-3, the V gene TRBV19, with TRBD2 matching 12 bases. The germline CDR1 and CDR2 sequences are LNHDA and SQIVND (reference sequence). The CDR3 runs to 14 residues. The V and J ends lost 6 bases and 4 bases, in that order; junction bases with no gene match: 2. CDR3 DNA sequence: TGTGCCAGTAGCCCTAGCGGGGGGGCAGATACGCAGTATTTT. Protein product: CASSPSGGADTQYF.

The chain is built from TRBV10-1 and TRBJ2-3; D might be TRBD2 (5 bases). Germline V CDR1 and CDR2: WNHNN, SYGVQD (reference sequence). CDR3 length: 15 residues. V lost 6 bases, J lost 3 bases, and 16 bases lay in between. CDR3 loop: CASSLGERVTDTQYF. The CDR3, as DNA: TGCGCCAGCAGCCTCGGAGAGAGGGTTACAGATACGCAGTATTTT.

The chain is built from TRBV7-9 and TRBJ1-6, with a tentative D call TRBD1 (5 bases). The CDR3 consists of 16 residues. Trimming left V 6 bases short and J 6 bases short, with 18 bases between. Germline lookup yields CDR1 SEHNR and CDR2 FQNEAQ (reference sequence). DNA of the CDR3: TGTGCCAGCAGTACCGACAGCCGCCCGGGTAATTCACCCCTCCACTTT. Its translation: CASSTDSRPGNSPLHF.

This chain connects TRBV5-6 to TRBJ2-1; 10 nucleotides line up with TRBD2. This CDR3 contains 14 residues. Germline trimming cut 5 bases from V and 5 bases from J; bases unmatched to any gene: 4. Germline CDR1 and CDR2: SGHDT and YYEEEE. CDR3 sequence (DNA): TGTGCCAGCAGTCGGACTAGCGGCCACAATGAGCAGTTCTTC. It translates to CASSRTSGHNEQFF.

V usage is TRBV6-6 and J usage is TRBJ2-7; 11 bases map to TRBD1. Germline V gives CDR1 MNHNY, CDR2 SVGAGI (reference sequence). This CDR3 has 15 amino acids. The V segment lost 4 bases and the J segment 7 bases; nucleotides outside the gene matches: 9. This chain's CDR3 is CASSSWDRGMKEQYF. The CDR3 DNA reads as TGTGCCAGCAGTTCATGGGACAGGGGGATGAAGGAGCAGTACTTC.

The V call is TRBV6-1, the J call TRBJ1-3; D ambiguous. V was clipped by 4 bases and J by 4 bases, with 11 bases between them. This CDR3 region has 14 residues. Germline-derived CDR1 and CDR2 are MNHNS and SASEGT. The CDR3 DNA sequence: TGTGCCAGCAGTGGAGCGTATGGAGGAAACACCATATATTTT. This encodes CASSGAYGGNTIYF.

The chain combines TRBV19 with TRBJ2-2; D is perhaps TRBD1 or TRBD2 (5 bases each). Germline V lookup: CDR1 LNHDA, CDR2 SQIVND (reference sequence). The CDR3 is made up of 18 amino acids. The ends were cut back, 6 bases at V and 4 bases at J, with 24 bases in the middle. The CDR3 region is CASRKGNPLRDPTGELFF. The CDR3, as DNA: TGTGCCAGTAGAAAGGGGAACCCCCTCAGGGACCCCACCGGGGAGCTGTTTTTT.

The rearrangement uses TRBV4-1 and TRBJ2-3; maybe TRBD1 (6 bases). The germline V and J ends were trimmed by 6 bases and 3 bases, with 10 bases remaining between them. CDR3 length: 13 residues. CDR1 is MGHRA and CDR2 is YSYEKL in the germline V gene. CDR3 bases: TGCGCCAGCAGGAACAGGGAGACAGATACGCAGTATTTT. It encodes CASRNRETDTQYF.

This sequence joins TRBV9 and TRBJ2-5; 11 bases match TRBD2. CDR1 is SGDLS and CDR2 is YYNGEE in the germline V gene. With 2 bases clipped from V and 5 bases from J, the junction kept 5 bases outside the gene matches. This CDR3 spans 15 amino acids. CDR3: CASSVSGGASETQYF. The CDR3 DNA is TGTGCCAGCAGCGTTAGCGGGGGGGCATCCGAGACCCAGTACTTC.

The chain employs TRBV7-2 and TRBJ1-2; no reliable D call. The CDR3 is made up of 14 amino acids. With 5 bases removed from V and 3 bases from J, the gap between germline ends came to 13 bases. Germline lookup yields CDR1 SGHTA and CDR2 FQGNSA. The CDR3 nucleotides are TGTGCCAGCAGCCCAGAACCCAGTTACTATGGCTACACCTTC. Its protein is CASSPEPSYYGYTF.

J is TRBJ2-1 and V is TRBV7-2; D perhaps matches TRBD1 (6 bases). Germline assignment: CDR1 SGHTA and CDR2 FQGNSA. CDR3 size: 14 residues. Trimming removed 5 bases at V and 7 bases at J, with 15 bases between. The CDR3 loop is CASSRDTGKNEQFF. As DNA, the CDR3 is TGTGCCAGCAGCCGAGATACAGGGAAAAATGAGCAGTTCTTC. Complete variable domain (other parts from reference TRBV7-2 and TRBJ2-1): GAGVSQSPSNKVTEKGKDVELRCDPISGHTALYWYRQSLGQGLEFLIYFQGNSAPDKSGLPSDRFSAERTGGSVSTLTIQRTQQEDSAVYLCASSRDTGKNEQFFGPGTRLTVL.